The sequence of this T cell receptor beta chain was determined in a study of vaccination and CD4 T cells after COVID-19. As to this clonotype: Its specificity is unknown.

The treatment denotes: roughly nine-day PBMC culture with coronavirus spike peptide pools or control peptides (ViraFEST assay). The CDR3 runs 14 residues. Trimming pared 6 bases from V and 0 bases from J, leaving 9 bases between. Per the germline V gene, CDR1 is LNHDA and CDR2 is SQIVND (reference sequence). The study sequenced cultured CD4+ T cell DNA using the Oncomine TCR Beta short-read assay. Genomic DNA was isolated from CD4+ T cells that had been cultured. In TCRdb, the PCR reads were re-called with MiXCR into one record per CDR3 protein. Of about 7,800 distinct CDR3 sequences listed, 58% are singletons.

Sequencing used CD4+ T cells from blood, cultured in vitro. The receptor was derived from a human donor who had recovered from COVID-19. The chain combines TRBV19 with TRBJ1-5, with no clear D. This CDR3 reads CASRGPYSNQPQHF. CDR3 DNA sequence: TGTGCCAGTAGGGGCCCTTATAGCAATCAGCCCCAGCATTTT.